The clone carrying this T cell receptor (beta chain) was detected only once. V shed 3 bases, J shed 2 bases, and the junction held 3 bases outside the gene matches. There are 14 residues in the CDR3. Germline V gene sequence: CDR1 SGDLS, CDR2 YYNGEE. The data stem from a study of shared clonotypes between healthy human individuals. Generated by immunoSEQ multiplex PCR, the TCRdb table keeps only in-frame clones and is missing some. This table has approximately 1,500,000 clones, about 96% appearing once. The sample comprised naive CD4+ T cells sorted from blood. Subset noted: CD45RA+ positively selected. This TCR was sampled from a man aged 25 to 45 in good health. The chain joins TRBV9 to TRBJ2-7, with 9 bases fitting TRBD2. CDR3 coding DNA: TGTGCCAGCAGCGCGCGGGGGGGTACCTACGAGCAGTACTTC. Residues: CASSARGGTYEQYF.